This T cell receptor (beta chain) emerged from a study of T cell changes during pregnancy in multiple sclerosis. CDR3 length: 15 residues. Germline V CDR1 and CDR2: SGHDT, YYEEEE. Losses at the gene ends were 5 bases for V and 0 bases for J; bases not matched to a gene: 7. Profiled with immunoSEQ multiplex PCR; TCRdb holds only in-frame clones, not every one. The data show 30,000 to 45,000 clones, about 90% seen once. V and J are TRBV5-6 and TRBJ2-7, with 8 bases aligning to TRBD2. The TCR originated in a female donor in good health, enrolled as a control in a pregnancy study. Sequenced here: CD4+ T cells from peripheral blood mononuclear cells, sampled after pregnancy. CDR3 region: CASSNPGTSSYEQYF. CDR3 in DNA: TGTGCCAGCAGTAACCCCGGGACTAGCTCCTACGAGCAGTACTTC.